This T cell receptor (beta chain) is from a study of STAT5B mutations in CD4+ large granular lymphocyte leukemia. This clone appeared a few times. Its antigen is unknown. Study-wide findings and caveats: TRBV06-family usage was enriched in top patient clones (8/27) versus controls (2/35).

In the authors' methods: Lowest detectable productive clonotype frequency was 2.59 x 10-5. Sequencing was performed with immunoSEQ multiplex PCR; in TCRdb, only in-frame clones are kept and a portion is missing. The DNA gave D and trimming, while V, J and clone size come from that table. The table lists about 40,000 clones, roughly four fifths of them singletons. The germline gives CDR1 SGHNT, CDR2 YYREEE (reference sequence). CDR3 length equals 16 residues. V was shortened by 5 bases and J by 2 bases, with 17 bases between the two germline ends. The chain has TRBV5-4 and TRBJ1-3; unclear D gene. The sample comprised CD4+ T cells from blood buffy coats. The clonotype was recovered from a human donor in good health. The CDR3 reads CASSTLVGPTGNTIYF. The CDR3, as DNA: TGTGCCAGCAGTACATTGGTCGGACCAACTGGAAACACCATATATTTT.